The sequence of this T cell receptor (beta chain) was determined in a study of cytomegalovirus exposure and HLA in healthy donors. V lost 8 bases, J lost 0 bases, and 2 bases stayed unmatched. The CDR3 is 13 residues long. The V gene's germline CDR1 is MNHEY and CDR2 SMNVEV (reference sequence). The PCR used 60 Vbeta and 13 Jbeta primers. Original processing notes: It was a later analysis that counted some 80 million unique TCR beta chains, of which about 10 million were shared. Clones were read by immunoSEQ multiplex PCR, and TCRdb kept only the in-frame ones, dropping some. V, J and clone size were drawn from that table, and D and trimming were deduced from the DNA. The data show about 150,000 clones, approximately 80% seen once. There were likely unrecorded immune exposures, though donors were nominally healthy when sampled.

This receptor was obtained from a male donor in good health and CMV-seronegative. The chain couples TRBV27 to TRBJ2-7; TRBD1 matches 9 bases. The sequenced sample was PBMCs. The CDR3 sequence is CASRQGGSYEQYF. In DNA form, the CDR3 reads TGTGCCAGCCGACAGGGGGGCTCCTACGAGCAGTACTTC.